This T cell receptor (beta chain) was identified during a study of neurological immune-mediated disorders. Study findings and constraints: The greatest TCR clonal expansion appeared in HTLV-1-associated myelopathy and the smallest, falling below healthy controls, in multiple sclerosis.

V gave up 3 bases and J gave up 2 bases; unmatched junction bases: 12. The CDR3 sequence is 17 residues long. Germline V gene data show CDR1 as SGDLS and CDR2 as YYNGEE. Unsorted libraries were generated from 2 million PBMCs held at -80 degrees C. TCRdb processed the 5' RACE reads anew with MiXCR; each CDR3 protein has one entry. The table includes about 40,000 distinct CDR3 sequences, less than 15% detected once. This clonotype was observed many times. Antigen: not known. The sequencing input was PBMCs. This chain links TRBV9 with TRBJ2-7, with 9 bases aligning to TRBD1. This TCR derives from a woman aged 50 to 65 with HTLV-1-associated myelopathy (HAM/TSP). The DNA of the CDR3 is TGTGCCAGCAGCGCACACCGGGACAGGGCTAGGGCCTACGAGCAGTACGTC. This gives the protein CASSAHRDRARAYEQYV.